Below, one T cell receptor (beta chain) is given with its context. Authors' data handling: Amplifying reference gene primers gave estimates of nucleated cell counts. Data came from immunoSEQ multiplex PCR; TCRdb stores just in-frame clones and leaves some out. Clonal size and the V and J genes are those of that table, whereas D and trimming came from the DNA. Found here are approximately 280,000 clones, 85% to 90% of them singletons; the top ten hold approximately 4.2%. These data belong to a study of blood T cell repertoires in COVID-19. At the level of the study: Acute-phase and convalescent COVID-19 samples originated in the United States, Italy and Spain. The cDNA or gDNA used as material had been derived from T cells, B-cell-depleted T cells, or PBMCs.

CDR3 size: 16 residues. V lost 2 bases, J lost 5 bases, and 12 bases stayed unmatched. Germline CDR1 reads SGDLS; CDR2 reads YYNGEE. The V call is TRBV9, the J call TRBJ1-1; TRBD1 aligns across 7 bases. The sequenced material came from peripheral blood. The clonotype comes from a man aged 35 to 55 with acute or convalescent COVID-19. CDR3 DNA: TGTGCCAGCAGCGTCTTTCCGGGACAGCGAGGGACTGAAGCTTTCTTT. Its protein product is CASSVFPGQRGTEAFF.